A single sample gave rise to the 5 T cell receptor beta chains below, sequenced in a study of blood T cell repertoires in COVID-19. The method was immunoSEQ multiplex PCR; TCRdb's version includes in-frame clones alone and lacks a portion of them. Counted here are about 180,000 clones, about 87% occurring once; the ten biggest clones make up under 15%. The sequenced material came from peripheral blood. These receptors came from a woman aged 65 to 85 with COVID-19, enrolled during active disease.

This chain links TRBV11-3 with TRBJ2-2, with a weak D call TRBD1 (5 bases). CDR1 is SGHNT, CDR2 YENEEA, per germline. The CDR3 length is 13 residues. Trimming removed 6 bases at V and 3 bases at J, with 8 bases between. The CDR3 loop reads CASRLQDTGELFF. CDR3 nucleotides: TGTGCCAGCAGATTACAGGACACCGGGGAGCTGTTTTTT.

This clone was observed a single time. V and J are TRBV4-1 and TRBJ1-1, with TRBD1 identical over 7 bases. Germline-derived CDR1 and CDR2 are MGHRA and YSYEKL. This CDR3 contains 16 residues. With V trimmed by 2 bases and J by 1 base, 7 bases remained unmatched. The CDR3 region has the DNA TGCGCCAGCAGCCAAATTCCGGGACAGCAGAACACTGAAGCTTTCTTT. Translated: CASSQIPGQQNTEAFF.

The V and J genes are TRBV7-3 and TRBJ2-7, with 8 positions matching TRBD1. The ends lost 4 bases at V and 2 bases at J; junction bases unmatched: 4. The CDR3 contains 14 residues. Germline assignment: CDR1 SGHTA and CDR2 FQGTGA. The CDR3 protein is CASSYGQGPYEQYF. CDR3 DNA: TGTGCCAGCAGCTACGGACAGGGCCCCTACGAGCAGTACTTC.

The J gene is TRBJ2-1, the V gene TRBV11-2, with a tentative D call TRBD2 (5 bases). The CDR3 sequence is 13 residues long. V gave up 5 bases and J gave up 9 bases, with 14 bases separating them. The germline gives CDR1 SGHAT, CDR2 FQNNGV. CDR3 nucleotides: TGTGCCAGCAGCGATACGCTTGAGGGTGAGCAGTTCTTC. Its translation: CASSDTLEGEQFF.

The CDR3, as DNA: TGTGCCGTCCACAGGGGAGATACGCAGTATTTT. Its protein product is CAVHRGDTQYF. The genes are TRBV10-3 and TRBJ2-3; 7 bases fit TRBD1. V shed 11 bases, J shed 5 bases, and the junction held 4 bases outside the gene matches. The CDR3 runs 11 residues. Germline V CDR1 and CDR2: ENHRY, SYGVKD.